This T cell receptor beta chain was sequenced in a study of cytomegalovirus exposure and HLA in healthy donors. Turning to the study itself: A preliminary data release comprised roughly 80 million unique TCRs obtained from HLA-typed donors. Genotyping showed around four fifths of roughly 400 donors falling in the Caucasian-associated ancestry cluster.

In germline, CDR1 is MNHEY, CDR2 SMNVEV (reference sequence). Trimming removed 5 bases from V and 3 bases from J; junction bases left unmatched: 15. The CDR3 is made up of 17 amino acids. PCR was performed using 60 Vbeta and 13 Jbeta primers. The method was immunoSEQ multiplex PCR; TCRdb's version includes in-frame clones alone and lacks a portion of them. The repertoire holds more than 150,000 clones, 75% to 85% seen once, with about 1.5% in the top ten. The source of this sequence is a man aged 18-30 years in good health and CMV-seronegative. Sequences were obtained from PBMCs. The chain carries TRBV27 and TRBJ2-5, with 7 nucleotides matching TRBD2. The CDR3 coding sequence is TGTGCCAGCAGTACGCCTTCGACCCCTAGCGGTAAAGAGACCCAGTACTTC. This codes for CASSTPSTPSGKETQYF.